The 23 T cell receptor beta chains reported below all come from one sample, sequenced in a study of Graves' ophthalmopathy and Graves' hyperthyroidism. Amplification of the TCR beta CDR3 regions used RNA transcripts (as template). First-round RT-PCR with HTBI primers preceded a second-round multiplex PCR. TCRdb reanalysed the multiplex PCR reads using MiXCR and keeps one entry per CDR3 protein. The table lists about 370,000 distinct CDR3 sequences, about a sixth of them singletons, with 2% to 2.5% in the top ten. The sequencing input was peripheral blood. The receptors shown here come from an adult woman with stable Graves' hyperthyroidism.

This clonotype was found many times. The chain recombines TRBV7-2 with TRBJ2-6, with D unresolved. Germline V gives CDR1 SGHTA, CDR2 FQGNSA. The V and J ends lost 8 bases and 1 base respectively, with 12 bases between them. The CDR3 extends over 15 amino acids. This CDR3 is CASPSPASGANVLTF. The CDR3 DNA is TGTGCCAGCCCCTCCCCTGCGTCTGGGGCCAACGTCCTGACTTTC.

This clonotype came up many times. The rearrangement links TRBV18 to TRBJ2-7; no reliable D call. Deletions cut 3 bases from V and 7 bases from J, with 13 bases between. CDR3 length: 13 amino acids. The germline gives CDR1 KGHSH, CDR2 LQKENI. This CDR3 reads CASSPPGLGEQYF. CDR3 in DNA: TGTGCCAGCTCACCCCCCGGGTTGGGTGAGCAGTACTTC.

Many counts were recorded for this clonotype. This rearrangement joins TRBV12-5 to TRBJ2-2; D unresolved. CDR1 and CDR2 (germline): LGHNT, FRNRAP. The CDR3 loop spans 15 amino acids. Trimming removed 0 bases at V and 0 bases at J, with 5 bases between. The CDR3 DNA reads as TGTGCTAGTGGTTTGGTTACAGCGAACACCGGGGAGCTGTTTTTT. This encodes CASGLVTANTGELFF.

This clonotype was counted a few times. V gene TRBV28 combines with J gene TRBJ1-1; a weak D match, TRBD1 (5 bases). Germline CDR1 MDHEN, CDR2 SYDVKM. V was pared by 1 base and J by 5 bases, with 11 bases between. This CDR3 has 14 amino acids. Written as DNA, the CDR3 is TGTGCCAGCAGTTTATTGGGACTCCGAACTGAAGCTTTCTTT. Encoded protein: CASSLLGLRTEAFF.

This clonotype came up many times. This chain uses TRBV10-3 with TRBJ2-7, with unresolved D. Germline V CDR1 and CDR2: ENHRY, SYGVKD. The length of the CDR3 is 15 residues. V gave up 2 bases and J gave up 5 bases, with 16 bases separating them. The CDR3 DNA reads as TGTGCCATCAGTGAGGCCGGGTCCTCTTCCCACGAGCAGTACTTC. This encodes CAISEAGSSSHEQYF.

This clonotype turned up a few times. The chain joins TRBV5-8 to TRBJ2-7; tentative D call: TRBD2 (6 bases). The CDR3 contains 15 residues. Trimming removed 4 bases from V and 4 bases from J, with 18 bases in between. The V gene's germline CDR1 is SGHTS and CDR2 YDEGEE. CDR3 nucleotides: TGTGCCAGCAGCCCCAACCGGGAGCCTCGATACGAGCAGTACTTC. It is translated as CASSPNREPRYEQYF.

The V gene is TRBV20-1, the J gene TRBJ2-7, with 10 bases identical to TRBD1. V dropped 3 bases and J dropped 6; count of bases not matched to a gene: 8. Germline V gene data show CDR1 as DFQATT and CDR2 as SNEGSKA (reference sequence). The CDR3 runs to 14 residues. The CDR3 DNA reads as TGCAGTGCTAGTGGGCGACAGGGGGCTTCCGAGCAGTACTTC. The encoded protein is CSASGRQGASEQYF.

At least ten counts were recorded for this clonotype. This sequence joins TRBV20-1 and TRBJ1-2; D gene uncertain. Germline assignment: CDR1 DFQATT and CDR2 SNEGSKA (reference sequence). Trimming stripped 0 bases from V and 5 bases from J, with 10 bases between. The CDR3 consists of 13 residues. CDR3 coding DNA: TGCAGTGCTAGAGATACGGCAGCTTATGGCTACACCTTC. Encoded protein: CSARDTAAYGYTF.

This chain links TRBV11-1 with TRBJ1-5; the D gene is possibly TRBD1 (6 bases). V dropped 0 bases and J dropped 2 bases, with 14 bases sitting between them. The CDR3 extends over 17 amino acids. The germline gives CDR1 SGHAT, CDR2 FQDESV (reference sequence). CDR3 in DNA: TGTGCCAGCAGCTTAGCGCTCGGGGGGCGCGGCAATCAGCCCCAGCATTTT. Its protein product is CASSLALGGRGNQPQHF.

This clonotype was seen at least ten times. V gene TRBV29-1 combines with J gene TRBJ1-2; no reliable D call. Germline CDR1 SQVTM, CDR2 ANQGSEA. This CDR3 contains 11 residues. V lost 4 bases to trimming and J lost 2 bases, with 5 bases between them. In nucleotides, the CDR3 is TGCAGCGTTGCCACGAACTATGGCTACACCTTC. It yields the protein CSVATNYGYTF. Complete variable domain (other parts from reference TRBV29-1 and TRBJ1-2): SAVISQKPSRDICQRGTSLTIQCQVDSQVTMMFWYRQQPGQSLTLIATANQGSEATYESGFVIDKFPISRPNLTFSTLTVSNMSPEDSSIYLCSVATNYGYTFGSGTRLTVV.

This clonotype was counted between two and nine times. This chain links TRBV3-1 with TRBJ2-3, with D perhaps TRBD1 or TRBD2 (7 bases each). Trimming cost V 4 bases and J 3 bases, with 17 bases left between them. The CDR3 spans 16 residues. Germline V gene sequence: CDR1 LGHDT, CDR2 YNNKEL (reference sequence). CDR3 protein: CASSPLRGGLTDTQYF. Written as DNA, the CDR3 is TGTGCCAGCAGCCCCCTCAGGGGGGGACTTACAGATACGCAGTATTTT.

V gene TRBV7-1 combines with J gene TRBJ2-7; 10 bases agree with TRBD2. TRBV7-1 carries the ORF label, with uncertain function. The CDR3 is made up of 20 amino acids. The trim removed 3 bases at V and 4 bases at J, leaving 21 bases unmatched. CDR3 DNA sequence: TGTGCCAGCAGCTCCCGGGTGGACGGAAAATCTAGCGGGAGACCATACGAGCAGTACTTC. Translation: CASSSRVDGKSSGRPYEQYF.

In this sample, this clonotype turned up many times. V gene TRBV18 combines with J gene TRBJ2-2; D may match TRBD1 or TRBD2 (7 bases each). The CDR3 extends over 14 amino acids. Per the germline V gene, CDR1 is KGHSH and CDR2 is LQKENI. Trimming removed 5 bases at V and 5 bases at J, with 12 bases between. This CDR3 reads CASSRQGGTGELFF. DNA for the CDR3: TGTGCCAGCTCAAGACAGGGAGGGACCGGGGAGCTGTTTTTT.

A word on this clonotype: A much larger clone is a single base away; this may be a read error. This chain uses TRBV28 with TRBJ1-1; TRBD1 is a possible D gene (5 bases). This CDR3 is 14 amino acids long. In germline, CDR1 is MDHEN, CDR2 SYDVKM. Trimming left V 6 bases short and J 6 bases short, with 17 bases between. DNA of the CDR3: TGTGCCAGCAGACAGTATCGGGGGGTGGCTGAAGCTTTCTTT. As protein: CASRQYRGVAEAFF.

This clonotype was counted at least ten times. The V and J genes are TRBV27 and TRBJ1-1; D gene ambiguous. Trimming shortened V by 2 bases and J by 4 bases, and 8 bases separated the two germline ends. The CDR3 has 13 residues. Germline loops: CDR1 MNHEY, CDR2 SMNVEV (reference sequence). The CDR3 spells CASSLGQSTEAFF. Here the CDR3 DNA reads TGTGCCAGCAGTTTAGGGCAAAGCACTGAAGCTTTCTTT.

The sample holds many counts of this clonotype. This chain links TRBV6-1 with TRBJ2-7, with D tentatively TRBD2 (6 bases). The CDR3 consists of 14 residues. Per germline, CDR1 MNHNS and CDR2 SASEGT. Trimming shortened V by 4 bases and J by 3 bases, and 13 bases separated the two germline ends. CDR3 DNA: TGTGCCAGCAGTGGGGGGGACGGTTACTACGAGCAGTACTTC. Residues: CASSGGDGYYEQYF.

This clonotype was recorded at least ten times. The rearrangement uses TRBV30 and TRBJ1-1; D ambiguous. Germline assignment: CDR1 GTSNPN and CDR2 SVGIG (reference sequence). This CDR3 spans 13 amino acids. V shed 3 bases and J shed 1 base, with 9 bases lying between them. The CDR3 spells CAWSPMANTEAFF. The CDR3 bases are TGTGCCTGGAGCCCGATGGCGAACACTGAAGCTTTCTTT.

Ten or more counts support this clonotype. The chain combines TRBV19 with TRBJ2-7; no reliable D call. Germline V lookup: CDR1 LNHDA, CDR2 SQIVND (reference sequence). V lost 6 bases and J lost 3, with 6 bases in between. This CDR3 spans 11 amino acids. The CDR3 loop reads CASSHNYEQYF. The DNA for the CDR3 is TGTGCCAGTAGCCACAACTACGAGCAGTACTTC.

This chain joins TRBV6-2 or TRBV6-3 and TRBJ2-7, with TRBD1 matching over 7 bases. Losses at the gene ends were 4 bases for V and 3 bases for J; bases not matched to a gene: 12. The germline gives CDR1 MNHEY, CDR2 SVGEGT. The CDR3 length is 16 residues. CDR3 region: CASSLRTGTDLYEQYF. The CDR3 region has the DNA TGTGCCAGCAGTTTGCGGACCGGGACAGACCTCTACGAGCAGTACTTC.

At least ten counts were recorded for this clonotype. The rearrangement links TRBV4-1 to TRBJ2-7; D not resolved. Germline V gene lookup returns CDR1 MGHRA and CDR2 YSYEKL. The CDR3 runs to 13 residues. V was clipped by 4 bases and J by 6 bases, with 13 bases between them. The CDR3 region is CASSPYEDGEQYF. CDR3 in DNA: TGCGCCAGCAGCCCGTACGAGGACGGCGAGCAGTACTTC.

The sample holds many counts of this clonotype. The chain combines TRBV10-3 with TRBJ2-7, with 15 bases lining up with TRBD2. From germline, CDR1 is ENHRY and CDR2 SYGVKD. V lost 1 base to trimming and J lost 6 bases; unmatched junction nucleotides: 4. The CDR3 runs 16 residues. The CDR3 loop reads CAISELGTSGRSEQYF. The CDR3 region has the DNA TGTGCCATCAGTGAGTTAGGGACTAGCGGGAGGAGCGAGCAGTACTTC.

This clonotype was seen a few times. The chain combines TRBV29-1 with TRBJ2-7; 11 nucleotides agree with TRBD1. J lost 3 bases, V lost 5 bases, and 6 bases had no gene match. The CDR3 length is 14 residues. Germline CDR1 is SQVTM and CDR2 is ANQGSEA. This chain's CDR3 is CSVSGQGGLYEQYF. Here the CDR3 DNA reads TGCAGCGTTTCGGGACAGGGGGGACTCTACGAGCAGTACTTC.

This clonotype was found many times. In DNA form, the CDR3 reads TGCAGTTCCCGGGACAGGTTTGATGGCTACACCTTC. Translating gives CSSRDRFDGYTF. This rearrangement joins TRBV20-1 to TRBJ1-2, with TRBD1 matching 8 bases. Losses at the gene ends were 8 bases for V and 6 bases for J; bases not matched to a gene: 8. CDR3 size: 12 residues. The germline V gene has CDR1 DFQATT and CDR2 SNEGSKA (reference sequence).